A single sample gave rise to the 2 T cell receptor beta chains below, sequenced in a study of cytomegalovirus exposure and HLA in healthy donors. Using immunoSEQ multiplex PCR, the repertoire was profiled, and TCRdb retains in-frame clones only, with some absent. The sample lists 130,000 to 150,000 clones; roughly 87% were seen once. The sample consisted of PBMCs. The source is a young man in good health and CMV-seropositive.

The V gene is TRBV6-1, the J gene TRBJ2-1; 7 nucleotides match TRBD2. Unmatched junction bases numbered 8, after V lost 2 bases and J lost 4 bases. The V gene's germline CDR1 is MNHNS and CDR2 SASEGT. CDR3 size: 16 residues. Written as DNA, the CDR3 is TGTGCCAGCAGTGAAATGGCGGGAGTCATGTACAATGAGCAGTTCTTC. Its protein is CASSEMAGVMYNEQFF.

This rearrangement joins TRBV5-1 to TRBJ1-5, with unresolved D. Germline V lookup: CDR1 SGHRS, CDR2 YFSETQ. With 6 bases removed from V and 1 base from J, the gap between germline ends came to 8 bases. This CDR3 is 13 amino acids long. The chain's CDR3 is CASNKSSNQPQHF. The CDR3 bases are TGCGCCAGCAACAAATCAAGCAATCAGCCCCAGCATTTT.